The 26 T cell receptor beta chains in this list originate from one sample, sequenced in a study of PD-L1 blockade in urothelial cancer (dated by TCRdb to about 2017). The library was built by means of the immunoSEQ multiplex PCR assay. TCRdb provides this immuneACCESS table in a form limited to in-frame rearrangements. Some clones are lacking; in checked studies, under half of them reflect an unresolved V gene, and why the rest are absent is not known. This sample is represented by about 30,000 clones; around 75% of them were singletons. Of the sample, around 1.9% is held by the ten largest clones. The sample was PBMCs, taken around atezolizumab (anti-PD-L1) treatment. These receptors all come from a man aged 50-60 years with urothelial cancer.

This chain uses TRBV2 with TRBJ2-3, with 16 bases fitting TRBD2. V lost 6 bases, J lost 5 bases, and 5 bases stayed unmatched. CDR1 SNHLY and CDR2 FYNNEI come from the germline V gene. The length of the CDR3 is 16 residues. As DNA, the CDR3 is TGTGCCAGCAGGAGGGGACTAGCGGGGGGGGGAGATACGCAGTATTTT. As protein: CASRRGLAGGGDTQYF.

The CDR3 sequence is CSASRGVGAFF. The CDR3 DNA reads TGCAGTGCTAGTCGGGGGGTTGGCGCTTTCTTT. The chain joins TRBV20-1 to TRBJ1-1, with a weak D call TRBD1 (5 bases). The CDR3 consists of 11 residues. Germline loops: CDR1 DFQATT, CDR2 SNEGSKA (reference sequence). V lost 3 bases to trimming and J lost 11 bases, with 13 bases between them.

This chain's CDR3 is CASSWTSGEMETQYF. The CDR3 nucleotides are TGTGCCAGCAGCTGGACTAGCGGTGAGATGGAGACCCAGTACTTC. The rearrangement uses TRBV5-4 and TRBJ2-5, with 10 bases that match TRBD2. J lost 5 bases, V lost 3 bases, and 7 bases had no gene match. The germline gives CDR1 SGHNT, CDR2 YYREEE (reference sequence). The CDR3 extends over 15 amino acids.

The chain couples TRBV7-9 to TRBJ2-1; 7 bases line up with TRBD2. With V trimmed by 7 bases and J by 4 bases, 7 bases remained unmatched. In germline, CDR1 is SEHNR, CDR2 FQNEAQ (reference sequence). The CDR3 is 14 amino acids. CDR3: CASNRGSKYNEQFF. DNA for the CDR3: TGTGCCAGCAACCGCGGGAGTAAATACAATGAGCAGTTCTTC.

This clone was seen only once. The V call is TRBV27, the J call TRBJ1-1; D is unclear. V shed 3 bases and J shed 1 base, with 6 bases lying between them. Germline CDR1 MNHEY, CDR2 SMNVEV (reference sequence). This CDR3 region has 13 residues. The CDR3 spells CASSFGGNTEAFF. The CDR3 nucleotides are TGTGCCAGCAGTTTTGGCGGGAACACTGAAGCTTTCTTT.

The chain combines TRBV5-1 with TRBJ2-7; D might be TRBD2 (6 bases). This CDR3 has 13 residues. Germline-derived CDR1 and CDR2 are SGHRS and YFSETQ. V was cut by 7 bases and J by 3 bases, with 14 bases left in between. The CDR3 coding sequence is TGCGCCAGCGCACGGGGGTCGTTCTACGAGCAGTACTTC. Protein sequence: CASARGSFYEQYF.

The J gene is TRBJ1-5, the V gene TRBV19; 8 bases map to TRBD1. The ends lost 2 bases at V and 5 bases at J; junction bases unmatched: 5. The CDR3 is 15 residues long. Germline V CDR1 and CDR2: LNHDA, SQIVND (reference sequence). Here the CDR3 reads CASSIYSGGDQPQHF. In DNA form, the CDR3 reads TGTGCCAGTAGTATATACTCAGGGGGCGATCAGCCCCAGCATTTT.

This chain connects TRBV7-2 to TRBJ1-2, with 7 bases that match TRBD1. The CDR3 is made up of 14 amino acids. The ends lost 4 bases at V and 7 bases at J; junction bases unmatched: 9. Per the germline V gene, CDR1 is SGHTA and CDR2 is FQGNSA. The CDR3 is CASSSQQGRSGYTF. The CDR3 region has the DNA TGTGCCAGCAGCTCCCAACAGGGGCGGAGTGGCTACACCTTC.

The sample holds a few counts of this clone. The V call is TRBV5-1, the J call TRBJ2-1, with a possible D match to TRBD2 (5 bases). Germline loops: CDR1 SGHRS, CDR2 YFSETQ. V was shortened by 0 bases and J by 6 bases, with 10 bases between the two germline ends. This CDR3 comprises 14 residues. CDR3 protein: CASSLVLVGNEQFF. The CDR3 DNA follows: TGCGCCAGCAGCTTGGTACTAGTCGGCAATGAGCAGTTCTTC.

The V call is TRBV6-6, the J call TRBJ2-7, with D hard to call. CDR1 is MNHNY and CDR2 is SVGAGI in the germline V gene (reference sequence). The CDR3 covers 12 residues. Deletions cut 6 bases from V and 2 bases from J, with 8 bases between. The CDR3 spells CASSRSAYEQYF. The CDR3 coding sequence is TGTGCCAGCAGCAGGTCAGCCTACGAGCAGTACTTC.

This chain joins TRBV7-6 and TRBJ2-5, with 7 positions matching TRBD2. V lost 4 bases to trimming and J lost 1 base; unmatched junction nucleotides: 9. CDR1 is SGHVS, CDR2 FNYEAQ, per germline. The CDR3 sequence is 16 residues long. CDR3 coding DNA: TGTGCCAGCAGCTCAGGACTAGAGCGGCCCCAAGAGACCCAGTACTTC. Amino acid sequence: CASSSGLERPQETQYF.

This chain uses TRBV6-1 with TRBJ2-1, with 10 bases identical to TRBD1. This CDR3 has 15 residues. V gave up 1 base and J gave up 5 bases; unmatched junction bases: 2. CDR1 MNHNS and CDR2 SASEGT come from the germline V gene. CDR3 DNA: TGTGCCAGCAGTGAAGGGACAGGGGGGAACAATGAGCAGTTCTTC. Its translation is CASSEGTGGNNEQFF.

The V call is TRBV11-2, the J call TRBJ1-2, with TRBD1 matching 8 bases. CDR3 length: 16 residues. The germline V gene has CDR1 SGHAT and CDR2 FQNNGV. J lost 5 bases, V lost 0 bases, and 8 bases had no gene match. The CDR3, as DNA: TGTGCCAGCAGCTTAGATGGGGGGACAGGCAGTTATGGCTACACCTTC. Encoded protein: CASSLDGGTGSYGYTF.

This clone was counted a few times. Sequence at one end of the junction differs from germline and may be a read error. J is TRBJ2-1 and V is TRBV5-6; the D gene is possibly TRBD2 (6 bases). The germline V gene has CDR1 SGHDT and CDR2 YYEEEE. The CDR3 length is 12 residues. The CDR3 DNA reads TGTGCCAGCAGCTTGGTGGCTAGCGAGGGGCTCTTC. Protein: CASSLVASEGLF.

The chain couples TRBV5-1 to TRBJ2-2, with D maybe TRBD1 (6 bases). The CDR3 covers 14 residues. Germline CDR1 is SGHRS and CDR2 is YFSETQ. Trimming removed 1 base at V and 5 bases at J, with 9 bases between. CDR3 in DNA: TGCGCCAGCAGCTTGCCTACAGGGACCGGGGAGCTGTTTTTT. It encodes CASSLPTGTGELFF.

The gene calls are TRBV7-9 and TRBJ2-3, with 10 bases aligning to TRBD1. This CDR3 region has 14 residues. J gave up 6 bases and V 5 bases, and 5 bases lay outside the gene matches. Germline values: CDR1 SEHNR, CDR2 FQNEAQ (reference sequence). The CDR3 sequence is CASSRGTGVDTQYF. In nucleotides, the CDR3 is TGTGCCAGCAGCCGGGGGACAGGGGTGGATACGCAGTATTTT.

This clone has only one observation. The genes are TRBV6-1 and TRBJ2-3, with TRBD2 matching 9 bases. The trim removed 5 bases at V and 4 bases at J, leaving 7 bases unmatched. The germline V gene encodes CDR1 MNHNS and CDR2 SASEGT. The CDR3 runs to 15 residues. The chain's CDR3 is CASSLGLAPADTQYF. The CDR3 DNA reads TGTGCCAGCAGTTTGGGACTAGCCCCTGCAGATACGCAGTATTTT.

The rearrangement links TRBV5-1 to TRBJ1-1; TRBD1 is a possible D gene (6 bases). Germline values: CDR1 SGHRS, CDR2 YFSETQ. The CDR3 contains 14 residues. Trimming took 7 bases from V and 0 from J, leaving 13 bases between them. The DNA of the CDR3 is TGCGCCAGCGAAACAGGGACCATGAACACTGAAGCTTTCTTT. It is translated as CASETGTMNTEAFF.

The rearrangement uses TRBV5-1 and TRBJ1-6; TRBD1 aligns across 7 bases. J gave up 7 bases and V 4 bases, and 5 bases lay outside the gene matches. Germline values: CDR1 SGHRS, CDR2 YFSETQ. The CDR3 covers 14 residues. The CDR3 protein is CASSTGTVNSPLHF. The CDR3 DNA is TGCGCCAGCAGCACCGGGACAGTCAATTCACCCCTCCACTTT.

The chain uses TRBV4-1 and TRBJ1-3; the D gene is possibly TRBD1 (5 bases). V gave up 3 bases and J gave up 0 bases, with 15 bases separating them. The CDR3 runs 17 residues. The germline V gene encodes CDR1 MGHRA and CDR2 YSYEKL. The CDR3 sequence is CASSQGRGASSGNTIYF. The CDR3 region has the DNA TGCGCCAGCAGCCAGGGGAGGGGTGCGAGCTCTGGAAACACCATATATTTT.

V and J are TRBV7-9 and TRBJ2-2; perhaps TRBD2 as D (6 bases). There are 16 residues in the CDR3. Looked up from germline, CDR1 is SEHNR and CDR2 is FQNEAQ (reference sequence). V was cut by 5 bases and J by 1 base, with 14 bases left in between. The CDR3 here is CASSRQGLMNTGELFF. The DNA of the CDR3 is TGTGCCAGCAGCCGGCAGGGACTGATGAACACCGGGGAGCTGTTTTTT.

The chain uses TRBV30 and TRBJ2-3; no reliable D call. Deletions cut 2 bases from V and 7 bases from J, with 7 bases between. CDR1 is GTSNPN and CDR2 is SVGIG in the germline V gene (reference sequence). The CDR3 loop spans 11 amino acids. CDR3 nucleotide sequence: TGTGCCTGGAGTTTGAGAAATACGCAGTATTTT. This gives the protein CAWSLRNTQYF.

CDR3 coding DNA: TGTGCCAGCAGAAAAGGACAAAGGAAGGCTGAAGCTTTCTTT. The encoded protein is CASRKGQRKAEAFF. The V call is TRBV6-5, the J call TRBJ1-1; maybe TRBD1 (5 bases). This CDR3 contains 14 residues. Germline V CDR1 and CDR2: MNHEY, SVGAGI. Trimming took off 6 bases at V and 6 bases at J, with 17 bases between the two ends.

This chain joins TRBV27 and TRBJ2-7; the match to TRBD1 covers 7 bases. CDR3 length: 15 residues. Germline assignment: CDR1 MNHEY and CDR2 SMNVEV (reference sequence). Losses at the gene ends were 5 bases for V and 0 bases for J; bases not matched to a gene: 7. CDR3 loop: CASSAGTVSSYEQYF. CDR3 bases: TGTGCCAGCAGTGCCGGGACAGTGAGCTCCTACGAGCAGTACTTC.

A single count supports this clone. This chain uses TRBV2 with TRBJ2-1; TRBD2 matches 10 bases. In germline, CDR1 is SNHLY, CDR2 FYNNEI. After removal of 8 bases from V and 6 bases from J, the junction contained 7 bases not matched to a gene. There are 14 residues in the CDR3. CDR3: CASRAGGPVNEQFF. The CDR3 DNA sequence: TGTGCCAGCCGAGCGGGGGGGCCTGTCAATGAGCAGTTCTTC. The full variable domain, with the rest looked up from reference TRBV2 and TRBJ2-1, is EPEVTQTPSHQVTQMGQEVILRCVPISNHLYFYWYRQILGQKVEFLVSFYNNEISEKSEIFDDQFSVERPDGSNFTLKIRSTKLEDSAMYFCASRAGGPVNEQFFGPGTRLTVL.

This chain uses TRBV28 with TRBJ1-6; 7 bases agree with TRBD1. V lost 10 bases and J lost 6; bases outside the gene matches: 12. CDR1 and CDR2 (germline): MDHEN, SYDVKM. The CDR3 length is 15 residues. CDR3 coding DNA: TGTGCCAACCAAGGAGGGGGCGCGCCTAATTCACCCCTCCACTTT. It specifies CANQGGGAPNSPLHF.